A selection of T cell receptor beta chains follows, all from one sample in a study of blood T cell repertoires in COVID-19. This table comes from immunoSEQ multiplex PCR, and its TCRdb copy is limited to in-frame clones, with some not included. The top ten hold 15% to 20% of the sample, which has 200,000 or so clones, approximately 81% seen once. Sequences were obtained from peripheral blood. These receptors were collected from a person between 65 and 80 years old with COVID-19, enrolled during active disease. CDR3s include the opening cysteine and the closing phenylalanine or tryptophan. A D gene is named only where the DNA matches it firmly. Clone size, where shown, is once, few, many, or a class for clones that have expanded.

CDR3 protein: CAWTGTGGYQETQYF; CDR3 DNA: TGTGCCTGGACAGGGACGGGAGGGTACCAAGAGACCCAGTACTTC; V gene: TRBV30; D gene: TRBD2; J gene: TRBJ2-5; clone size: NA
CDR3 protein: CASAPASGIINEQFF; CDR3 DNA: TGTGCCAGCGCCCCCGCTAGCGGGATCATCAATGAGCAGTTCTTC; V gene: TRBV7-9; D gene: TRBD2; J gene: TRBJ2-1; clone size: NA
CDR3 protein: CASSLLKGDKNIQYF; CDR3 DNA: TGTGCCAGCAGCTTGTTGAAGGGGGACAAAAACATTCAGTACTTC; V gene: TRBV5-6; D gene: NA; J gene: TRBJ2-4; clone size: NA
CDR3 protein: CASRTGEGRPDTQYF; CDR3 DNA: TGTGCCAGCAGGACAGGGGAGGGCCGCCCAGATACGCAGTATTTT; V gene: TRBV28; D gene: NA; J gene: TRBJ2-3; clone size: many
CDR3 protein: CASSRGSTGELFF; CDR3 DNA: TGTGCCAGCAGTAGGGGGTCTACCGGGGAGCTGTTTTTT; V gene: TRBV28; D gene: NA; J gene: TRBJ2-2; clone size: once
CDR3 protein: CSASFGGSSYEQYF; CDR3 DNA: TGCAGTGCTAGTTTTGGCGGGAGTTCCTACGAGCAGTACTTC; V gene: TRBV20-1; D gene: TRBD2; J gene: TRBJ2-7; clone size: NA
CDR3 protein: CASSSRQGGNEKLFF; CDR3 DNA: TGCGCCAGCAGCTCCCGACAGGGGGGTAATGAAAAACTGTTTTTT; V gene: TRBV5-1; D gene: TRBD1; J gene: TRBJ1-4; clone size: NA
CDR3 protein: CASSLGWGDNQPQHF; CDR3 DNA: TGTGCCAGCAGTTTGGGGTGGGGGGACAATCAGCCCCAGCATTTT; V gene: TRBV28; D gene: NA; J gene: TRBJ1-5; clone size: few
CDR3 protein: CASSIGTGTVNTEAFF; CDR3 DNA: TGTGCCAGTAGTATAGGAACCGGTACGGTGAACACTGAAGCTTTCTTT; V gene: TRBV19; D gene: NA; J gene: TRBJ1-1; clone size: NA
CDR3 protein: CASSTGTTYQETQYF; CDR3 DNA: TGCGCCAGCAGCACAGGGACAACGTACCAAGAGACCCAGTACTTC; V gene: TRBV5-1; D gene: NA; J gene: TRBJ2-5; clone size: NA